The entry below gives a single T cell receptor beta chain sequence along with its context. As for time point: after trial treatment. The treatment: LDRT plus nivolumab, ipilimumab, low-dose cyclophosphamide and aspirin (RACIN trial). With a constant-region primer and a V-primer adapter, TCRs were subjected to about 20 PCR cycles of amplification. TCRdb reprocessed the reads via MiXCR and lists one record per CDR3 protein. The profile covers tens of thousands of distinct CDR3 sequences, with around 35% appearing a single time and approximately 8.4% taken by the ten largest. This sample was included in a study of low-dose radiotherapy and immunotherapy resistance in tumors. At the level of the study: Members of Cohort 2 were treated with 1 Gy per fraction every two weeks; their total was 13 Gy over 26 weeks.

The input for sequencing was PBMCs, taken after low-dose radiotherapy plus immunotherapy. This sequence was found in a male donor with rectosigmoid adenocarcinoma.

CDR3 coding DNA: TGTGCCAGCAGTGAAATATCAGGGAGGGATACGCAGTATTTT. Translation: CASSEISGRDTQYF. The chain uses TRBV2 and TRBJ2-3, with D perhaps matching TRBD2 (6 bases). V lost 2 bases, J lost 6 bases, and 12 bases lay in between. CDR3 length: 14 residues. Per germline, CDR1 SNHLY and CDR2 FYNNEI.